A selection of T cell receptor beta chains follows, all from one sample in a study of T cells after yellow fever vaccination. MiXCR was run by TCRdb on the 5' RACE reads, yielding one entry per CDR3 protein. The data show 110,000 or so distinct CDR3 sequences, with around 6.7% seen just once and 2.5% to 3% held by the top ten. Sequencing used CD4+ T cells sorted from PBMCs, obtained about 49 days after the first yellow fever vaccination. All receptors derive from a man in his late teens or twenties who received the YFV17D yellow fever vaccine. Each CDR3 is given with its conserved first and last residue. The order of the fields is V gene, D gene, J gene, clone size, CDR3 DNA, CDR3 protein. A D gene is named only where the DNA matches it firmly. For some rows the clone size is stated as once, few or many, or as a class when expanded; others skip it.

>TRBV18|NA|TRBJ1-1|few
TGTGCCAGCTCACCAACTTCACCGGGCCCAAACACTGAAGCTTTCTTT
CASSPTSPGPNTEAFF
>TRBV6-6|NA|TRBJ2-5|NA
TGTGCCACCTCCCAGGGGACAGAGACCCAGTACTTC
CATSQGTETQYF
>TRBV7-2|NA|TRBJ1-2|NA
TGTGCCAGCAGCTTACAACATGGCTACACCTTC
CASSLQHGYTF
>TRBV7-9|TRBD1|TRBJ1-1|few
TGTGCCAGCACACCGACAGGGGGCCGCTCAAGCACTGAAGCTTTCTTT
CASTPTGGRSSTEAFF
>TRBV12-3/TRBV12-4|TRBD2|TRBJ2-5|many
TGTGCCAGCAGCCCCGGGACTAGCGGGAACCAAGAGACCCAGTACTTC
CASSPGTSGNQETQYF
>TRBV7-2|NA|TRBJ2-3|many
TGTGCCAGCAGCTTAATGGGAGCGAGGACAGATACGCAGTATTTT
CASSLMGARTDTQYF
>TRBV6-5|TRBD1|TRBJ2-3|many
TGTGCCAGCAGTTACTCACAGGGGGGCCGCACAGATACGCAGTATTTT
CASSYSQGGRTDTQYF
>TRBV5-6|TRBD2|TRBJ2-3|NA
TGTGCCAGCAGCCCCGGGGGGGGGCCAGATACGCAGTATTTT
CASSPGGGPDTQYF
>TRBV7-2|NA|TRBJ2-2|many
TGTGCCAGCAGCTTAATCGGTCAAACTTCCGGGGAGCTGTTTTTT
CASSLIGQTSGELFF
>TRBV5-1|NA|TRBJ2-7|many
TGCGCCAGCAGCTGGGACAAGGTTCGGCAGTACTTC
CASSWDKVRQYF
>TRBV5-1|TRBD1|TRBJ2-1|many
TGCGCCAGCAGCCTACAGGGGTTGTCCAACAATGAGCAGTTCTTC
CASSLQGLSNNEQFF
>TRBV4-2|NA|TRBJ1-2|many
TGTGCCAGCAGCCAAGTCGCGGAAGTTTATGGCTACACCTTC
CASSQVAEVYGYTF
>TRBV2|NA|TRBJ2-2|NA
TGTGCCAGCATTGAGACCCTGAACACCGGGGAGCTGTTTTTT
CASIETLNTGELFF
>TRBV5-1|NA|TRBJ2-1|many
TGCGCCAGCAGTCGTGGGGGAAGCGTGCCAAATGAGCAGTTCTTC
CASSRGGSVPNEQFF
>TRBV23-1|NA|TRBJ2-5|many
TGCGCCAGCAGTCAAGGACACTTGAATGAGACCCAGTACTTC
CASSQGHLNETQYF
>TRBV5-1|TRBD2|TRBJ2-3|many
TGCGCCAGCAGCAGCTACGGGACTAGCGGCACAGATACGCAGTATTTT
CASSSYGTSGTDTQYF
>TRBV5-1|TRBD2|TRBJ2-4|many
TGCGCCAGCAGCTTGGGGACGGGGGGAAACATTCAGTACTTC
CASSLGTGGNIQYF
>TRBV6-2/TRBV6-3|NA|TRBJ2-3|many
TGTGCCAGCAGCCCGACCGGACGCCGCACGCAGTATTTT
CASSPTGRRTQYF
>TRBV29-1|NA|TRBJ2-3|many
TGCAGCGCAACGCCGGCCGCGGGACAAGCCGATTTT
CSATPAAGQADF
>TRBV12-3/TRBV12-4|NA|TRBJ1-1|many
TGTGCCAGCAGTTTGAGGGGCTATGGGACTGAAGCTTTCTTT
CASSLRGYGTEAFF
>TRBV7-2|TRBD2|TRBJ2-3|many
TGTGCCAGCAGGGCTAGCGGGGGGGCCTGGGTTGGGCTTAGGCAGTATTTT
CASRASGGAWVGLRQYF
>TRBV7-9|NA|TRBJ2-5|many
TGTGCCAGCAGCTTTAATAGAGGGGGACAAGAGACCCAGTACTTC
CASSFNRGGQETQYF
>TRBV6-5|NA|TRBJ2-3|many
TGTGCCAGCAGTTCTAGAGGGTCAGGGAGAGATACGCAGTATTTT
CASSSRGSGRDTQYF
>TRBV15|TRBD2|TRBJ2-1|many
TGTGCCACCAGCAGGGCCCGGGGGGGGTCGGACAATGAGCAGTTCTTC
CATSRARGGSDNEQFF
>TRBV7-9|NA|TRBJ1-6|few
TGTGCCAGCAGCAGGGACACCATACCCCTCCACTTT
CASSRDTIPLHF
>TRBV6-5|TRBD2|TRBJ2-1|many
TGTGCCAGCAGTACTAAGCTCGGGGGGGCCCGGGAGCAGTTCTTC
CASSTKLGGAREQFF
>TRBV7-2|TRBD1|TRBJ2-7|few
TGTGCCAGCAGCCGCGCTACAGGGGGCTACGAGCAGTACTTC
CASSRATGGYEQYF
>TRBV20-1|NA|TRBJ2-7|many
TGCAGTGCTAGTCGGCAGTACCTTTACGAGCAGTACTTC
CSASRQYLYEQYF
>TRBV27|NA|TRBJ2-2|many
TGTGCCAGCAGTTTAGCGGGGATAAACACCGGGGAGCTGTTTTTT
CASSLAGINTGELFF
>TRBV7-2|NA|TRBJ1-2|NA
TGTGCCAGCAGCTCCCCCGGACGGAACTATGGCTACACCTTC
CASSSPGRNYGYTF
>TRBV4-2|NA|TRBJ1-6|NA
TGTGCCAGCAGCCAAGATTCTCTGCCCCCTGAGAAATCCCTCCACTTT
CASSQDSLPPEKSLHF
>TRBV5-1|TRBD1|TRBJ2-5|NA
TGCGCCAGCAGCTTGGTGGGACAGGGCTTAGAGACCCAGTACTTC
CASSLVGQGLETQYF
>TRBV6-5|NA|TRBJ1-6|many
TGTGCCAGCAGTTACGGTGTCGGGAGCTCCTATAATTCACCCCTCCACTTT
CASSYGVGSSYNSPLHF
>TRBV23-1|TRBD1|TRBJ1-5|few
TGCGCCAGCAGTCGGGGGACAGGGGGCGTCGGTAATCAGCCCCAGCATTTT
CASSRGTGGVGNQPQHF
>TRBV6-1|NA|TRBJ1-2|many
TGTGCCAGCAGTCAAGCGCGAACCTCTAACTATGGCTACACCTTC
CASSQARTSNYGYTF
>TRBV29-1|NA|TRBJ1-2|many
TGCAGCGTTGACAGGGGAGGAGGCTACACCTTC
CSVDRGGGYTF
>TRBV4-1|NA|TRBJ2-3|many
TGCGCCAGCAGCCCAAAACCGTTTTTGGGGGAAGATACGCAGTATTTT
CASSPKPFLGEDTQYF
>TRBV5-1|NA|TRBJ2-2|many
TGCGCCAGCAGCTTGACGACAGGGAACACCGGGGAGCTGTTTTTT
CASSLTTGNTGELFF
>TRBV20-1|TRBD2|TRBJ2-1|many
TGCAGTGCTAGGCGACTAGCGGGGACCTACAATGAGCAGTTCTTC
CSARRLAGTYNEQFF
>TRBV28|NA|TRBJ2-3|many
TGTGCCAGCACCCAGGGTGGGGAAGGCACAGATACGCAGTATTTT
CASTQGGEGTDTQYF
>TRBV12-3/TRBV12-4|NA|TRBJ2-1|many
TGTGCCAGCAGTTTGGGGGGAAGACCTTACAATGAGCAGTTCTTC
CASSLGGRPYNEQFF
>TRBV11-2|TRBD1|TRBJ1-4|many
TGTGCCAGCAGCTTTCCCCCCGGACAGGGGGATGAAAAACTGTTTTTT
CASSFPPGQGDEKLFF
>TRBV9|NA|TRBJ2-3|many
TGTGCCAGCAGCGTAGCCCCAGCGTTTAGCACAGATACGCAGTATTTT
CASSVAPAFSTDTQYF
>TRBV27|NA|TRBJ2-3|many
TGTGCCAGCAGTTTATCGCGACAGAGCACAGATACGCAGTATTTT
CASSLSRQSTDTQYF
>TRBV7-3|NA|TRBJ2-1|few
TGTGCCAGCAGCTCCCGCCAGGGAAATGAGCAGTTCTTC
CASSSRQGNEQFF
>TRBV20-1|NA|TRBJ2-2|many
TGCAGTGCCGCCCCGCCGGGGCCCGGGGAGCTGTTTTTT
CSAAPPGPGELFF
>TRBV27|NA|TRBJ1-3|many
TGTGCCAGCAGTTTTCAGGGGCCGGGGGGAAACACCATATATTTT
CASSFQGPGGNTIYF
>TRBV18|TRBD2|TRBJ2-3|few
TGTGCCAGCTCACCGACTAGCGGGGGATACACAGATACGCAGTATTTT
CASSPTSGGYTDTQYF
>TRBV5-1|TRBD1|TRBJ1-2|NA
TGCGCCAGCAGCGGTGGGACAGGGGGCACCTATGGCTACACCTTC
CASSGGTGGTYGYTF
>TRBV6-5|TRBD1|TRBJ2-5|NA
TGTGCCAGCAGTACTACCGGGACAGGGACCCAGTACTTC
CASSTTGTGTQYF
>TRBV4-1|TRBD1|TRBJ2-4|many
TGCGCCAGCAGCCAGGGGACAGCAAGGGGAACCAAAAACATTCAGTACTTC
CASSQGTARGTKNIQYF
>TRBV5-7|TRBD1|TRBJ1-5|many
TGTGCCAGCAGCTCCACTGGGACAGGGGGCGTGTATCAGCCCCAGCATTTT
CASSSTGTGGVYQPQHF
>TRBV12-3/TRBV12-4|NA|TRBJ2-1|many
TGTGCCAGCAGCCTTAGGGGGGGAGCAAAGGGGGAGCAGTTCTTC
CASSLRGGAKGEQFF
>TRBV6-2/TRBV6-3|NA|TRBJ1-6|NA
TGTGCCAGCAGTCGGACCGATTCACCCCTCCACTTT
CASSRTDSPLHF
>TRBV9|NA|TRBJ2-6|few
TGTGCCAGCAGCCCCCACCTCTCTGGGGCCAACGTCCTGACTTTC
CASSPHLSGANVLTF
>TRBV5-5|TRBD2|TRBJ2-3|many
TGTGCCAGCAGCTTGTTATCTTCGGGGGGTGGTGCAGATACGCAGTATTTT
CASSLLSSGGGADTQYF
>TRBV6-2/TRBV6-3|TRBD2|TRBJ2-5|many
TGTGCCAGCAAAGCGGGGGGGCGAGAGACCCAGTACTTC
CASKAGGRETQYF
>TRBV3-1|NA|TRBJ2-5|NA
TGTGCCAGCAGGCGAAGGGGGATGGAGACCCAGTACTTC
CASRRRGMETQYF
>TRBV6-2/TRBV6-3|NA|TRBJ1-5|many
TGTGCCAGCAGTTACTCAACGGCTCAGCCCCAGCATTTT
CASSYSTAQPQHF